This record looks at one TCR beta chain sequence and its context. This clonotype has at least ten counts. Its antigen is currently not known. Base qualities are not recorded, but no much larger clone differs from it by a single base. The library was made by 5' RACE. TCRdb names Illumina HiSeq 2000 as the instrument used. Template switching added a universal primer binding site, and the final cDNA carried a unique molecular identifier that allowed TCR cDNA molecules to be counted accurately. First-strand cDNA for TCR alpha and beta chains was synthesized from specific primers in the conserved constant-segment region. Each cDNA library was double barcoded, with a SMART-Mk sample barcode plus Illumina barcodes, to control for contamination. TruSeq adapter sequences along with Illumina sample barcodes were introduced in two successive PCR steps. The Illumina HiSeq platform was used with custom primers to sequence TCR alpha and beta cDNA libraries. Processing in the source paper ran as follows. Raw reads were processed with MiGEC to extract unique molecular identifiers, and MiXCR was used to determine CDR3 positions. Recombination models were inferred per individual with the repgenHMM and IGoR tools using an EM algorithm. Shared clonotypes were analyzed with the tcR package in R, and sharing was normalized by the product of cloneset sizes. To study raw recombination free of thymic and clonal selection effects, out-of-frame nonproductive sequences were analyzed. The raw public reads went through TCRdb reprocessing: fastp at Q25, MiXCR clone calling, in-frame beta chains kept. Under each unique CDR3 protein, matching rows form one entry showing the most common genes and DNA. In this record, the V and J calls reflect TCRdb's handling and not the investigators' own analysis. The sample table lists nearly 650,000 distinct CDR3 sequences, just over 7% of them with a count of one. Together, the top ten hold about 1.5% of the sample.

The data are from a study of identical twins (dated by TCRdb to between 2015 and 2016). A note on the overall study: The study deep-sequenced TCR alpha and beta repertoires from monozygotic twins, unrelated adults of various ages and cord blood to test whether fetal clonotypes persist. To rule out contamination, the twin experiments were replicated at different times with different library preparation protocols.

Overall study results and their limits: In monozygotic twins, out-of-frame TCR alpha sharing was systematically underestimated by recombination models, although the models agreed with sharing between unrelated individuals. Fewer insertions were carried by abundant cord blood beta clonotypes; a weaker similar trend was observed in young adult naive repertoires, while no such trend was observed in memory repertoires. Because the same donors could not be followed over many years, conclusions were based on cross-sectional statistical analysis. Out-of-frame TCR alpha sequences shared between twins showed an excess of low generation-probability sequences compared with coincidental sharing between unrelated individuals. A weaker excess of twin sharing was found in beta out-of-frame sequences because the signal-to-noise ratio was lowered by fewer shared sequences. Invariant T cells such as MAIT and iNKT could partly confound zero-insertion analyses, though diverse VJ usage argued against this for most clonotypes.

Every donor was a healthy Caucasian. The twin cohort comprised three pairs of female monozygotic twins, all aged roughly 18 to 30 years. RNA for TCR libraries was isolated from peripheral blood mononuclear cells. The cysteine opens and the phenylalanine closes a CDR3 of 15 amino acids. The only DNA kept is the CDR3, 45 bases in frame from the first base. V ends up 3 bases short and J 5 bases short, with an unmatched junction base count of 7. Looking up the germline V gene yields CDR1 SNHLY and CDR2 FYNNEI. These data are also associated with another study on yellow fever vaccine responses in identical twins. The second study, in turn, reports: According to the authors, the vaccine-induced T cell response in identical twins seemed to be partly convergent and partly specific to each individual. Focusing on identical twins, the study followed the T cell clones that responded to the vaccine, and did so with precision.

The V and J segments used are TRBV2 and TRBJ1-1, with 9 bases aligning to TRBD1. The source is a young woman in good health. The sequenced material came from PBMCs. At the DNA level, the sequence is TGTGCCAGCAGTGATTCCGGGACAGGGAGGACTGAAGCTTTCTTT. Translation gives CASSDSGTGRTEAFF.